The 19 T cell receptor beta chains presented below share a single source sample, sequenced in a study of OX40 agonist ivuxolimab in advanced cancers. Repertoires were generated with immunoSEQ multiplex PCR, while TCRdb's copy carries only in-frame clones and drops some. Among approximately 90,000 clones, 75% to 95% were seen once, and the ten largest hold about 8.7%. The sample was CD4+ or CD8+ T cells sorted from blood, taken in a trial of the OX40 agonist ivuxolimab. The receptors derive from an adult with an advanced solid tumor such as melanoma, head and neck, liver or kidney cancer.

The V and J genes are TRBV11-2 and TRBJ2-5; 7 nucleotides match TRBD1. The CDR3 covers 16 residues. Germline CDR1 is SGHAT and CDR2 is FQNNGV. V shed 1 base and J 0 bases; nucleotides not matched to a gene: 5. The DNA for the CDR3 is TGTGCCAGCAGCTTAGGACCGGGACAGAACCAAGAGACCCAGTACTTC. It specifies CASSLGPGQNQETQYF.

In DNA, the CDR3 is TGTGCCAGCAGGACAGGGGGGTCCGGCGGGGAGCTGTTTTTT. Its protein product is CASRTGGSGGELFF. The rearrangement links TRBV25-1 to TRBJ2-2; 9 bases fit TRBD1. Germline CDR1 is MGHDK and CDR2 is SYGVNS. The length of the CDR3 is 14 residues. With V trimmed by 6 bases and J by 7 bases, 6 bases remained unmatched.

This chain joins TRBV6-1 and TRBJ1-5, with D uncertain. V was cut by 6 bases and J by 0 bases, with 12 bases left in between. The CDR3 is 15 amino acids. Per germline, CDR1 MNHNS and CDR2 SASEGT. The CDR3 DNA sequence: TGTGCCAGCAGAGAATTAACCGGTAGCAATCAGCCCCAGCATTTT. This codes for CASRELTGSNQPQHF.

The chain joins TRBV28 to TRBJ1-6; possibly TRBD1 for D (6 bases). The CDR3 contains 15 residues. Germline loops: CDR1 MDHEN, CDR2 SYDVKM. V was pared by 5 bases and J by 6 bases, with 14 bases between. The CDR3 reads CASSPGDRSNSPLHF. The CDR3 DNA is TGTGCCAGCAGTCCAGGAGACAGGAGTAATTCACCCCTCCACTTT. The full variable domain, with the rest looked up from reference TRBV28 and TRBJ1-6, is DVKVTQSSRYLVKRTGEKVFLECVQDMDHENMFWYRQDPGLGLRLIYFSYDVKMKEKGDIPEGYSVSREKKERFSLILESASTNQTSMYLCASSPGDRSNSPLHFGNGTRLTVT.

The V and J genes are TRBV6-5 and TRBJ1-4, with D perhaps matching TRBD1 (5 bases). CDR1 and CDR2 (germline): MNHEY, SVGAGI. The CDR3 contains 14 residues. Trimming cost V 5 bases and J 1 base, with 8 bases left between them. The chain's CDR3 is CASSPGLTNEKLFF. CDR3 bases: TGTGCCAGCAGTCCGGGACTAACTAATGAAAAACTGTTTTTT.

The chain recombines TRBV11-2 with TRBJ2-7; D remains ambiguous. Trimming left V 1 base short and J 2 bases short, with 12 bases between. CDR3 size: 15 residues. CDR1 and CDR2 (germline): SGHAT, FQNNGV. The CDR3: CASSLAFGFTYEQYF. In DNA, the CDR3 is TGTGCCAGCAGCTTAGCGTTCGGCTTTACCTACGAGCAGTACTTC.

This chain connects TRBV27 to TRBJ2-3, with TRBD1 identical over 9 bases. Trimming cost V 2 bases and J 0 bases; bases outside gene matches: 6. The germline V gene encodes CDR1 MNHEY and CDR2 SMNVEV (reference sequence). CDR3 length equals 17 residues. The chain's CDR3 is CASSLVAGTGSTDTQYF. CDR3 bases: TGTGCCAGCAGTTTAGTAGCCGGGACAGGGAGCACAGATACGCAGTATTTT.

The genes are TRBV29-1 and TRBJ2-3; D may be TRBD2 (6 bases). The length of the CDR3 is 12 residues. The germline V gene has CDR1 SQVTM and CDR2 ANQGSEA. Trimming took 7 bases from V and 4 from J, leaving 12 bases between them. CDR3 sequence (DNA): TGCAGCGAGGGGCGGGAATCAGATACGCAGTATTTT. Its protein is CSEGRESDTQYF.

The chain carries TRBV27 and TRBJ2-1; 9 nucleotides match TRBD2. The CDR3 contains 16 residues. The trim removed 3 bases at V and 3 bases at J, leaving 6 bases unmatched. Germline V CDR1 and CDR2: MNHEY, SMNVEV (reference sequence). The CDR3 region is CASSFSAGGYYNEQFF. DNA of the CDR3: TGTGCCAGCAGTTTTTCCGCGGGAGGGTACTACAATGAGCAGTTCTTC.

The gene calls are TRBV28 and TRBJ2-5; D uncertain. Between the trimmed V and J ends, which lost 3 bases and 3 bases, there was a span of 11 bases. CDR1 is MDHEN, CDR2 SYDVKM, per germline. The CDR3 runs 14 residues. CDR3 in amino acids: CASSFMGQKETQYF. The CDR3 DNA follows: TGTGCCAGCAGTTTTATGGGTCAGAAAGAGACCCAGTACTTC.

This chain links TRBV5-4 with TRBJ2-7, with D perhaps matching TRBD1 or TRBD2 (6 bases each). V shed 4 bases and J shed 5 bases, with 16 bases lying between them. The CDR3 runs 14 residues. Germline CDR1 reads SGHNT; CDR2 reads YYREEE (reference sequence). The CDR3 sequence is CASSQLVGGDEQYF. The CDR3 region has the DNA TGTGCCAGCAGCCAACTCGTGGGGGGCGACGAGCAGTACTTC.

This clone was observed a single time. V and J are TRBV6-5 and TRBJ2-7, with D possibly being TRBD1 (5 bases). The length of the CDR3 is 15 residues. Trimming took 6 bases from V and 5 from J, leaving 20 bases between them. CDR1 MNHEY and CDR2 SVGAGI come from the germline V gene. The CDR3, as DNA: TGTGCCAGCAGAATTACAGGACACGGATATGACGAGCAGTACTTC. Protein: CASRITGHGYDEQYF.

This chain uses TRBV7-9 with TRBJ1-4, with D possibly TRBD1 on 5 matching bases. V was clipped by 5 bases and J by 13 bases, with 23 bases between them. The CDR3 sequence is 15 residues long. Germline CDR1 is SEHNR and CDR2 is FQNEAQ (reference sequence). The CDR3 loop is CASSLISDSSGGLFF. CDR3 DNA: TGTGCCAGCAGCCTGATATCGGACTCCAGCGGGGGACTGTTTTTT.

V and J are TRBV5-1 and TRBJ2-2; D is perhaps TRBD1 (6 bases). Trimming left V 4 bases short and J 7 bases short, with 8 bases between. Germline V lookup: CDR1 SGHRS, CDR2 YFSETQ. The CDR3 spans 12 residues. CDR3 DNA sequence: TGCGCCAGCAGCGCAGGGGACGGGGAGCTGTTTTTT. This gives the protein CASSAGDGELFF.

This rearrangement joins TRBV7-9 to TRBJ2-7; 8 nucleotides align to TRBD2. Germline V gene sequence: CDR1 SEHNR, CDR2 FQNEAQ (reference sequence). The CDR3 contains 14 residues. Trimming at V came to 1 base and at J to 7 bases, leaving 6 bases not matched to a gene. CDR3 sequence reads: CASSLVGRAGEQYF. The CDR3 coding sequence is TGTGCCAGCAGCTTAGTCGGGAGGGCCGGGGAGCAGTACTTC.

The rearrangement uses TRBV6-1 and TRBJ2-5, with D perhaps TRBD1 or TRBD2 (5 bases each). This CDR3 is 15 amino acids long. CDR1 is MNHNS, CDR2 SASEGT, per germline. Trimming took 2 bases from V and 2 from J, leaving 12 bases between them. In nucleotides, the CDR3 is TGTGCCAGCAGTGAAATTGGGGGTGGTCAAGAGACCCAGTACTTC. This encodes CASSEIGGGQETQYF.

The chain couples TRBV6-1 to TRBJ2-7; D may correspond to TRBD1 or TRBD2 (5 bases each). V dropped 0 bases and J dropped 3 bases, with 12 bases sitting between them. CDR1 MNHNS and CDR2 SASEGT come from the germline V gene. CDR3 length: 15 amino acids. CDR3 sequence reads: CASSEAWGSGYEQYF. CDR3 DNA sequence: TGTGCCAGCAGTGAAGCGTGGGGGTCGGGCTACGAGCAGTACTTC.

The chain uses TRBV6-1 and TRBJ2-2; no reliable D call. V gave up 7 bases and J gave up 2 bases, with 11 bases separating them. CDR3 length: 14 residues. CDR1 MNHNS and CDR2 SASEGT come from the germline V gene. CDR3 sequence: CASTRASNTGELFF. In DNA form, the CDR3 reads TGTGCCAGCACTCGCGCGTCAAACACCGGGGAGCTGTTTTTT.

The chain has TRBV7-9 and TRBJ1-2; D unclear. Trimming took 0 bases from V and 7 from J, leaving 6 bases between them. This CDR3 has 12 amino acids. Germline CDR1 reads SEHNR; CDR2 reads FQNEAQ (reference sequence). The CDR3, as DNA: TGTGCCAGCAGCTTAGCGGGAGTTGGCTACACCTTC. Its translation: CASSLAGVGYTF.